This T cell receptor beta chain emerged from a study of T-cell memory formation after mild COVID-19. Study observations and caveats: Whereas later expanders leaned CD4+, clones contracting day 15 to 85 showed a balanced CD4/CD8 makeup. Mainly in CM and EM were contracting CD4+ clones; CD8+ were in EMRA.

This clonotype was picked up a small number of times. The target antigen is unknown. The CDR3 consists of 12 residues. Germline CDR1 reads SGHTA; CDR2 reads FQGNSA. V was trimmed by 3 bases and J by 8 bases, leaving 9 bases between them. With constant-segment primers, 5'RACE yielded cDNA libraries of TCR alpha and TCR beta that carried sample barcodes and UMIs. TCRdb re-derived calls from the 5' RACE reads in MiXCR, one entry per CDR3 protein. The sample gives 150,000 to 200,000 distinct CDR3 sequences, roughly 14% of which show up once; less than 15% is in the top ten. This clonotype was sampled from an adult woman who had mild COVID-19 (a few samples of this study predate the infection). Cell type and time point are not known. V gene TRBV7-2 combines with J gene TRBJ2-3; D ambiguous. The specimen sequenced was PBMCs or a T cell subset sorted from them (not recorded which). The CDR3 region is CASSLVVGTQYF. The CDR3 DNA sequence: TGTGCCAGCAGCTTGGTCGTGGGTACGCAGTATTTT.